This passage covers 23 T cell receptor delta chains from one sample sequenced in a study of gamma-delta chains in newborns, infants, children. TCRdb re-called clones from the reads via CATT. This table has about 6,900 delta-chain clones, less than 2.5% appearing once. Sequenced material: blood. These receptor sequences come from a child who was a newborn, infant or young child, either healthy, febrile or measles-vaccinated (not recorded which).

Regarding this clone: This DNA translates differently at residue 7 from the TCRdb protein, which is that of a much larger clone; a read error is likely, and the protein shown is the DNA's own translation. The chain joins TRDV2 to TRDJ1; D is unclear. This CDR3 region has 16 residues. Trimming cost V 2 bases and J 0 bases, with 15 bases left between them. CDR1 and CDR2 (germline): GEAIGNYY, EKD. DNA of the CDR3: TGTGCCTGTGACATCGCTGAGGGTCCCTACACCGATAAACTCATCTTT. Translating it yields CACDIAEGPYTDKLIF.

By proportion, this clone is medium-sized (0.01 to 0.1%). The chain uses TRDV2 and TRDJ3; 8 nucleotides agree with TRDD3. The germline V gene encodes CDR1 GEAIGNYY and CDR2 EKD. The CDR3 is 18 amino acids. V trimming: 0 bases; J trimming: 5 bases; junction bases outside the gene matches: 8. The CDR3 DNA follows: TGTGCCTGTGACACCGGCTGGGGGAGATTCCGGGACACCCGACAGATGTTTTTC. This translates into CACDTGWGRFRDTRQMFF.

In its sample, this clone was seen a few times. A much larger clonotype is one base distant, so this may be a read error. At the DNA level, this CDR3 is encoded by other sequences in the same sample as well. The rearrangement links TRDV2 to TRDJ3; D gene ambiguous. The CDR3 length is 17 residues. Looked up from germline, CDR1 is GEAIGNYY and CDR2 is EKD. CDR3 sequence (DNA): TGTGCCTGTGACACTGTACCGAGCTCCTTGGACACCCGACAGATGTTTTTC. This codes for CACDTVPSSLDTRQMFF.

This clone was seen more than once but under ten times. TCRdb lists the protein of a much larger clone for this DNA, which differs at residue 14, so this is likely a read error; the protein given here is translated from the DNA itself. CDR3 region: CACDTGGYASSWDARQMFF. CDR3 DNA sequence: TGTGCCTGTGACACTGGGGGATACGCAAGCTCCTGGGACGCCCGACAGATGTTTTTC. The J gene is TRDJ3, the V gene TRDV2; 11 bases are shared with TRDD3. This CDR3 region has 19 residues. Germline V gene data show CDR1 as GEAIGNYY and CDR2 as EKD.

In the case of this clone: TCRdb pairs this DNA with a much larger clone's protein that differs at residue 7, likely a read error; the protein shown was translated from the DNA. The CDR3 loop reads CACDKKGKYTDKLIF. CDR3 in DNA: TGTGCCTGTGACAAAAAAGGGAAGTACACCGATAAACTCATCTTT. V usage is TRDV2 and J usage is TRDJ1; D is uncertain. Trimming removed 2 bases from V and 0 bases from J, with 12 bases in between. Germline values: CDR1 GEAIGNYY, CDR2 EKD. CDR3 length equals 15 residues.

This clone is labeled large. Other DNA sequences of this sample code for an identical CDR3. This chain connects TRDV2 to TRDJ3; a weak D match, TRDD3 (5 bases). CDR1 GEAIGNYY and CDR2 EKD come from the germline V gene. V lost 0 bases and J 0 bases, leaving 8 bases between the germline ends. The CDR3 covers 17 residues. This CDR3 reads CACDTAGSSWDTRQMFF. The CDR3 region has the DNA TGTGCCTGTGACACCGCTGGGAGCTCCTGGGACACCCGACAGATGTTTTTC.

This clone was counted a few times. TCRdb's protein for this DNA is that of a much larger clone and differs from the translation at residue 4, likely a read error; the protein shown is the DNA translation. The chain links TRDV2 to TRDJ2; TRDD3 aligns across 8 bases. From germline, CDR1 is GEAIGNYY and CDR2 EKD. The CDR3 totals 14 residues. The CDR3 spells CACATVGDTAQLFF. CDR3 nucleotides: TGTGCCTGTGCCACCGTGGGGGATACAGCACAACTCTTCTTT.

This clone has a handful of counts. Mismatch with germline at one junction end may stem from a read error. The genes are TRDV2 and TRDJ1; D call uncertain. CDR1 is GEAIGNYY and CDR2 is EKD in the germline V gene. This CDR3 is built from 19 residues. The CDR3 here is CACVRNLAFVRFHTDNLIF. The CDR3, as DNA: TGTGCCTGTGTAAGGAACCTTGCTTTTGTGAGATTTCACACCGATAACCTCATCTTT.

This clone was seen only a few times. TCRdb attributes to this sequence the protein of a much larger clone, which differs from the DNA translation at residue 13; a read error is likely, and the protein displayed is translated from the DNA. J is TRDJ2 and V is TRDV2; 10 nucleotides match TRDD3. The CDR3 sequence is 15 residues long. CDR1 is GEAIGNYY, CDR2 EKD, per germline. The CDR3 region has the DNA TGTGCCTGTGACATACTGGGGGATGGGCCAGCACAACCCTTCTTT. Its translation: CACDILGDGPAQPFF.

The table lists this clone with many counts. Other DNA sequences in this specimen translate into the identical CDR3. The rearrangement joins TRDV1 to TRDJ2; D remains ambiguous. This CDR3 region has 20 residues. Trimming left V 1 base short and J 8 bases short, with 29 bases between. Germline-derived CDR1 and CDR2 are TSWWSYY and QGS. The CDR3 bases are TGTGCTCTTGGGGAACAAGGGACTACGCCCGGGAGATTGAGACCGGCACAACTCTTCTTT. This translates into CALGEQGTTPGRLRPAQLFF.

This clone was detected only a few times. TCRdb shows a much larger clone's protein in place of this DNA's translation, and the two differ at residue 8, likely through a read error; the protein shown is translated from the DNA. This sequence joins TRDV2 and TRDJ2; 8 bases agree with TRDD3. From germline, CDR1 is GEAIGNYY and CDR2 EKD. J was trimmed by 9 bases and V by 0 bases; bases with no gene match: 2. The CDR3 loop spans 13 amino acids. The CDR3 loop reads CACDTWGMSQLFF. For the CDR3, the DNA is TGTGCCTGTGACACCTGGGGGATGTCACAACTCTTCTTT.

By frequency in the sample, this clone is medium-sized (0.01 to 0.1%). The V call is TRDV1, the J call TRDJ1; 7 bases agree with TRDD2. V dropped 3 bases and J dropped 0; count of bases not matched to a gene: 19. Looked up from germline, CDR1 is TSWWSYY and CDR2 is QGS. This CDR3 is 20 amino acids long. As DNA, the CDR3 is TGTGCTCTTGGGGACTCTGTATTCCTACGTTATATCAAGTACACCGATAAACTCATCTTT. This gives the protein CALGDSVFLRYIKYTDKLIF.

This clone has just a few counts. A much bigger clone sits one base away, suggesting this may be a read error. This sample includes further DNA sequences coding for the same CDR3. The chain links TRDV2 to TRDJ2, with TRDD3 matching over 10 bases. The CDR3 is 17 amino acids. Germline CDR1 is GEAIGNYY and CDR2 is EKD. The CDR3 nucleotides are TGTGCCTGCGACATACTGGGGGATGGGGCGCTGACAGCACAACTCTTCTTT. This encodes CACDILGDGALTAQLFF.

This clone has a handful of counts. This sequence may be a read error, since a much larger clone differs from it by one base. Other DNA sequences of this sample code for an identical CDR3. The rearrangement uses TRDV2 and TRDJ3, with D perhaps TRDD2 (5 bases). Trimming shortened V by 4 bases and J by 4 bases, and 28 bases separated the two germline ends. This CDR3 region has 21 residues. The V gene's germline CDR1 is GEAIGNYY and CDR2 EKD. CDR3 DNA: TGTGCCTGTGAAGTTCCTGGAGATGCCCGTCTGTTGTCGTGGGACACCCGACAGATGTTTTTC. This encodes CACEVPGDARLLSWDTRQMFF.

A word on this clone: The junction differs from germline at one of its ends, possibly a read error. The chain recombines TRDV1 with TRDJ3; TRDD3 aligns across 13 bases. This CDR3 contains 21 residues. Germline CDR1 is TSWWSYY and CDR2 is QGS. As DNA, the CDR3 is TGTGCTCTTGGGGAACTCGAAACTGGGGGATACGCGTCCTGGGACACCCGACAGACGTTCTTC. Protein product: CALGELETGGYASWDTRQTFF.

A few counts support this clone. This may come from a read error, since a much larger clone is one base off. The rearrangement links TRDV2 to TRDJ3; 7 bases align to TRDD3. CDR3 length: 14 residues. Germline lookup yields CDR1 GEAIGNYY and CDR2 EKD. Unmatched junction bases numbered 6, after V lost 3 bases and J lost 11 bases. DNA for the CDR3: TGTGCCTGTGACGCCGTGGGGATATCCCGACAGATGTTTTTC. Amino acids: CACDAVGISRQMFF.

With regard to this clone: A much bigger clone sits one base away, suggesting this may be a read error. The chain employs TRDV2 and TRDJ3, with TRDD3 identical over 8 bases. This CDR3 is 20 amino acids long. In germline, CDR1 is GEAIGNYY, CDR2 EKD. CDR3 sequence (DNA): TGTGCCTGTGACAAAATACTGGGGGTTCTGAGCTCCCGGGACACCCGACAGATGTTTTTC. This sequence encodes CACDKILGVLSSRDTRQMFF.

Points on this clone: TCRdb's listed protein matches a much larger clone and diverges from this DNA's translation at residue 6, likely through a read error; the protein shown comes from the DNA. The chain has TRDV2 and TRDJ1; D is ambiguous. The CDR3 runs to 13 residues. Germline V gives CDR1 GEAIGNYY, CDR2 EKD. Trimming cost V 2 bases and J 1 base, with 7 bases left between them. CDR3 in DNA: TGTGCCTGTGACAGGGTACGCACCGATAAACTCATCTTT. As protein: CACDRVRTDKLIF.

This clone has a count of ten or more. CDR3 sequence reads: CALYLPTLLGDSDKLIF. The CDR3 nucleotides read TGTGCTCTCTACCTTCCTACCTTACTGGGGGACTCCGATAAACTCATCTTT. The chain is built from TRDV3 and TRDJ1; D possibly matches TRDD2 or TRDD3 (9 bases each). CDR3 length: 17 amino acids. Germline-derived CDR1 and CDR2 are TVYSNPD and GDNSRS (reference sequence).

For this clone: A much larger clonotype is one base distant, so this may be a read error. This same CDR3 is encoded by further DNA sequences in the sample. The CDR3 DNA sequence: TGCGCCTGTGAATACTGGGGGATACAGGATAAACTCATCTTT. Residues: CACEYWGIQDKLIF. This chain connects TRDV2 to TRDJ1; 12 bases line up with TRDD3. The CDR3 totals 14 residues. Per germline, CDR1 GEAIGNYY and CDR2 EKD.

Remarks on this clone: TCRdb assigns this DNA the protein of a much larger clone, which departs from its translation at residue 9; this likely reflects a read error, and the protein shown comes from translating the DNA. The rearrangement links TRDV2 to TRDJ3; 8 bases line up with TRDD3. Germline CDR1 GEAIGNYY, CDR2 EKD. The CDR3 totals 19 residues. Trimming took 0 bases from V and 0 from J; bases not matched to a gene: 6. The CDR3 loop reads CACDTVLGGLSWDTRQMFF. The CDR3 nucleotides are TGTGCCTGTGACACCGTACTGGGGGGCCTCTCCTGGGACACCCGACAGATGTTTTTC.

Details on this clone: A much larger clone sits a single nucleotide away, making a read error possible. Other DNA sequences from this sample encode an identical CDR3 as well. The genes are TRAV29/DV5 and TRDJ3; 13 positions agree with TRDD3. Germline V gene data show CDR1 as NSMFDY and CDR2 as ISSIKDK. This CDR3 region has 21 residues. The CDR3 sequence is CAASRPLGDTFSSWDTRQMFF. DNA of the CDR3: TGTGCAGCAAGCCGCCCACTGGGGGATACGTTTAGCTCCTGGGACACCCGACAAATGTTTTTC.

A remark on this clone: A far larger clone lies a single base away; this is likely a read error. The identical CDR3 is also encoded by other nucleotide sequences in the sample. The rearrangement uses TRDV2 and TRDJ3; 10 positions agree with TRDD3. The CDR3 contains 20 residues. CDR1 and CDR2 from the germline V gene are GEAIGNYY and EKD. DNA for the CDR3: TGTGCCTGTGACCGTGTACTGGGGGATGGGAGCTCCTGGGATACCCGACAGATGTTTTTC. Amino acid sequence: CACDRVLGDGSSWDTRQMFF.